These T cell receptor beta chains were read from a single sample in a study of T cell responses to AZD1222 COVID-19 vaccine. Here immunoSEQ multiplex PCR was the method, and the copy in TCRdb shows in-frame clones only, minus some. The sample carries approximately 160,000 clones, under 95% recorded once. The starting material was peripheral blood, obtained 28 days after the second AZD1222 dose. All receptors come from an adult who received the AZD1222 COVID-19 vaccine. CDR3s include the opening cysteine and the closing phenylalanine or tryptophan. The D gene is left open where the match is weak. For some rows the clone size is stated as once, few or many, or as a class when expanded; others skip it.

TRBV21-1	once	TRBJ2-1	-	13	TGTGCCAGCAGCGGCCGGGACGACAATGAGCAGTTCTTC	CASSGRDDNEQFF
TRBV18	-	TRBJ2-1	-	14	TGTGCCAGCTCACCTCGGGCCTCAGTCGGTGAGCAGTTCTTC	CASSPRASVGEQFF
TRBV3-1/TRBV3-2	-	TRBJ1-2	-	13	TGTGCCAGCAGCCATTCGACAGGATATGGCTACACCTTC	CASSHSTGYGYTF
TRBV13	once	TRBJ2-7	TRBD2	18	TGTGCCAGCAGCTTATGGGCCGGGACTAGCGGGGACTCCTACGAGCAGTACTTC	CASSLWAGTSGDSYEQYF
TRBV20-1	-	TRBJ2-7	TRBD1	14	TGCAGTGCTAGTTCGGGACAGGGCTACTACGAGCAGTACTTC	CSASSGQGYYEQYF
TRBV27	-	TRBJ2-7	TRBD2	16	TGTGCCAGCAGTTTAGGGGACGCTAGCGGGAGCTACGAGCAGTACTTC	CASSLGDASGSYEQYF
TRBV2	-	TRBJ1-1	-	12	TGTGCCAGCTCCTGGGCGAACACTGAAGCTTTCTTT	CASSWANTEAFF
TRBV9	-	TRBJ2-3	-	14	TGTGCCAGCAGCGTAGTAGGTGGAACAGATACGCAGTATTTT	CASSVVGGTDTQYF
TRBV3-1/TRBV3-2	-	TRBJ1-1	-	15	TGTGCCAGCAGCCTAAGCAGAGGGATGAACACTGAAGCTTTCTTT	CASSLSRGMNTEAFF
TRBV19	-	TRBJ1-4	-	16	TGTGCCAGTAGTACTGGTAGTATAGGTGCTAATGAAAAACTGTTTTTT	CASSTGSIGANEKLFF
TRBV21-1	-	TRBJ1-4	-	16	TGTGCCAGCAGCAAAGAAGGGACAGGGACTCCTGAAAAACTGTTTTTT	CASSKEGTGTPEKLFF
TRBV18	-	TRBJ2-6	-	18	TGTGCCAGCTCACCAAGCGGAGGAGTCTTACCTGGGGCCAACGTCCTGACTTTC	CASSPSGGVLPGANVLTF
TRBV2	-	TRBJ2-7	-	14	TGTGCCATACTAGCCGGGACTCACTCCTACGAGCAGTACTTC	CAILAGTHSYEQYF
TRBV20-1	-	TRBJ2-7	-	11	TGCAGTGCTAGCGATACCTACGAGCAGTACTTC	CSASDTYEQYF
TRBV7-9	-	TRBJ1-2	-	16	TGTGCCAGCAGCTTAGAAGTACAGCCTGGAGGTGATGGCTACACCTTC	CASSLEVQPGGDGYTF
TRBV27	-	TRBJ1-1	-	13	TGTGCCAGCAGTTTATCAGGGGTTACTGAAGCTTTCTTT	CASSLSGVTEAFF
TRBV2	once	TRBJ1-1	TRBD1	15	TGTGCCAGCAGTGGGACAGGGGGCACGAGCACTGAAGCTTTCTTT	CASSGTGGTSTEAFF
TRBV19	-	TRBJ1-6	-	17	TGTGCCAGTAGTATAGCGTCGGGAAGGGACTATAATTCACCCCTCCACTTT	CASSIASGRDYNSPLHF
TRBV7-6	-	TRBJ2-5	-	13	TGTGCCAGCAGCCGGGGGCACCAAGAGACCCAGTACTTC	CASSRGHQETQYF
TRBV2	-	TRBJ2-7	-	14	TGTGCCAGCAGTGACTTTCTGGGCTCCTACGAGCAGTACTTC	CASSDFLGSYEQYF
TRBV29-1	-	TRBJ2-3	-	16	TGCAGCGTTGAGGGGGCTCGAGGGATTGGGACAGATACGCAGTATTTT	CSVEGARGIGTDTQYF
TRBV5-1	-	TRBJ1-1	-	14	TGCGCCAGCAGCTTGGAGCCGGGTGACAGGAAAGCTTTCTTT	CASSLEPGDRKAFF
TRBV5-1	-	TRBJ2-3	TRBD1	16	TGCGCCAGCAGCTTGGGAGGGACAGGGGGCCTAGATACGCAGTATTTT	CASSLGGTGGLDTQYF
TRBV7-3	-	TRBJ2-1	-	14	TGTGCCTCCCTTAAAGGGGAGTCCCACAATGAGCAGTTCTTC	CASLKGESHNEQFF
TRBV30	-	TRBJ2-1	TRBD2	16	TGTGCCTGGGGTCGGGGACTAGCGGGATCCTACAATGAGCAGTTCTTC	CAWGRGLAGSYNEQFF
TRBV7-3	-	TRBJ2-1	TRBD2	14	TGTGCCAGCAGCCTCGGGACTAGAAGCGGTGAGCAGTTCTTC	CASSLGTRSGEQFF
TRBV6-5	-	TRBJ2-2	-	11	TGTGCCAGCAGTAACACCGGGGAGCTGTTTTTT	CASSNTGELFF
TRBV7-8	-	TRBJ1-5	-	16	TGTGCCAGCAGCCTAAACCGGGACGGAAGCAATCAGCCCCAGCATTTT	CASSLNRDGSNQPQHF
TRBV24-1	-	TRBJ2-1	-	14	TGTGCCACCAGTGCTCGGCAGGCCGACAATGAGCAGTTCTTC	CATSARQADNEQFF
TRBV4-2	-	TRBJ2-3	-	16	TGTGCCAGCAGCCAGGGGAAAGGCGGACCCACAGATACGCAGTATTTT	CASSQGKGGPTDTQYF
TRBV7-2	-	TRBJ2-3	-	13	TGTGCCAGCAGCTTGGGAGAGATAGATACGCAGTATTTT	CASSLGEIDTQYF
TRBV7-6	-	TRBJ1-4	-	15	TGTGCCAGCAGGTCCCTCGGGCCAGATAATGAAAAACTGTTTTTT	CASRSLGPDNEKLFF
TRBV7-9	-	TRBJ2-2	TRBD2	19	TGTGCCAGCAGCTTAGTACCACTATTCGGTGCGGGGGACACCGGGGAGCTGTTTTTT	CASSLVPLFGAGDTGELFF
TRBV28	-	TRBJ1-4	TRBD1	16	TGTGCCAGCAGTCCGACCGGGACAGGGGGCTTTGAAAAACTGTTTTTT	CASSPTGTGGFEKLFF
TRBV30	-	TRBJ1-2	-	11	TGTGCCTGGAGTCTTGTCTATGGCTACACCTTC	CAWSLVYGYTF
TRBV9	-	TRBJ1-1	-	13	TGTGCCAGCAGCGTAGTTTCGGGGACTGAAGCTTTCTTT	CASSVVSGTEAFF
TRBV7-2	-	TRBJ2-1	TRBD2	15	TGTGCCAGCAGGCGGACTAGCGGGAGGGCCAATGAGCAGTTCTTC	CASRRTSGRANEQFF
TRBV28	-	TRBJ1-1	-	14	TGTGCCAGCAGTGCCCAGGTCATGAACACTGAAGCTTTCTTT	CASSAQVMNTEAFF
TRBV18	-	TRBJ2-2	TRBD1	16	TGTGCCAGCTCACCCAAGTCAGGGGGCACCACCGGGGAGCTGTTTTTT	CASSPKSGGTTGELFF
TRBV12-5	few	TRBJ2-3	TRBD2	15	TGTGCTAGTGGGTTCGCTAGCGGGGTACCGGATACGCAGTATTTT	CASGFASGVPDTQYF
TRBV6-5	few	TRBJ2-5	TRBD2	14	TGTGCCAGCAGGGTGGCGGGAGGGCCCGAGACCCAGTACTTC	CASRVAGGPETQYF
TRBV6-1	-	TRBJ2-5	-	15	TGTGCCAGCAGTGACGGACCTCTGGCCCAAGAGACCCAGTACTTC	CASSDGPLAQETQYF
TRBV30	-	TRBJ2-3	TRBD1	14	TGTGCCTGGAGGGCAGGGGGCGGGACAGATACGCAGTATTTT	CAWRAGGGTDTQYF
TRBV29-1	-	TRBJ2-6	-	17	TGCAGCGTTGAGGGGTGGCGGGGTTTAGATGGGGCCAACGTCCTGACTTTC	CSVEGWRGLDGANVLTF
TRBV5-1	-	TRBJ2-2	-	15	TGCGCCAGCAGCTCCCCCATGGAGAACACCGGGGAGCTGTTTTTT	CASSSPMENTGELFF
TRBV2	-	TRBJ2-7	TRBD2	17	TGTGCCAGCAGTGAAGACCCCCCGGGACTAGCGAGCTACGAGCAGTACTTC	CASSEDPPGLASYEQYF
TRBV12-5	-	TRBJ1-2	TRBD1	17	TGTGCTAGTGGGATCAACAGCCGGGACAGCCATAACTATGGCTACACCTTC	CASGINSRDSHNYGYTF
TRBV28	-	TRBJ2-7	-	14	TGTGCCAGCAGTTTAATCAAGTTCCCCTACGAGCAGTACTTC	CASSLIKFPYEQYF
TRBV5-1	-	TRBJ2-1	TRBD2	14	TGCGCCAGCAGCTCCCGGACTAGCGGCAATGAGCAGTTCTTC	CASSSRTSGNEQFF
TRBV27	-	TRBJ1-5	TRBD1	15	TGTGCCAGCAGTAAAGACAGGGCTTACAATCAGCCCCAGCATTTT	CASSKDRAYNQPQHF
TRBV5-1	once	TRBJ2-5	TRBD2	15	TGCGCCAGCAGCTTAGCGGGAGGGTTGGGGGAGACCCAGTACTTC	CASSLAGGLGETQYF